Presented here are 17 T cell receptor beta chains from one specimen sequenced in a study of blood T cell repertoires in COVID-19. Generated by immunoSEQ multiplex PCR, the TCRdb table keeps only in-frame clones and is missing some. In the table there are around 170,000 clones, roughly nine tenths of which are singletons. Sequencing input: peripheral blood. The receptors shown here come from a young man who had recovered from COVID-19.

This clone was counted many times. The chain combines TRBV14 with TRBJ2-7, with 8 bases aligning to TRBD2. Trimming took 4 bases from V and 0 from J; bases not matched to a gene: 14. This CDR3 is built from 18 residues. Germline V gives CDR1 SGHDN, CDR2 FVKESK. The CDR3 DNA is TGTGCCAGCAGCCCCCTGGGACTAGGGACCTCCAGCTCCTACGAGCAGTACTTC. This codes for CASSPLGLGTSSSYEQYF.

This chain joins TRBV5-8 and TRBJ2-7, with 8 nucleotides matching TRBD1. In germline, CDR1 is SGHTS, CDR2 YDEGEE. Trimming removed 4 bases from V and 2 bases from J; junction bases left unmatched: 5. The CDR3 covers 14 residues. The CDR3 region has the DNA TGTGCCAGCAGCCCGGACAGGGCCCCCTACGAGCAGTACTTC. Encoded protein: CASSPDRAPYEQYF.

The rearrangement uses TRBV28 and TRBJ2-5; 13 bases match TRBD2. The V and J ends lost 8 bases and 6 bases, in that order; junction bases with no gene match: 6. The CDR3 loop spans 14 amino acids. Germline assignment: CDR1 MDHEN and CDR2 SYDVKM. Here the CDR3 reads CASYTSGRGKTQYF. As DNA, the CDR3 is TGTGCCAGCTATACTAGCGGGAGGGGTAAGACCCAGTACTTC.

The genes are TRBV11-2 and TRBJ2-3; possible D gene TRBD1, 5 bases. V lost 2 bases, J lost 2 bases, and 11 bases lay in between. The length of the CDR3 is 15 residues. CDR1 and CDR2 from the germline V gene are SGHAT and FQNNGV. The CDR3 region is CASSLQGGDTDTQYF. In nucleotides, the CDR3 is TGTGCCAGCAGCTTACAGGGTGGAGACACAGATACGCAGTATTTT.

The chain is built from TRBV28 and TRBJ1-2, with no clear D. CDR1 is MDHEN, CDR2 SYDVKM, per germline. The CDR3 runs 14 residues. V gave up 5 bases and J gave up 4 bases, with 14 bases separating them. CDR3: CASSLSIAAYGYTF. The CDR3 nucleotides read TGTGCCAGCAGTCTGAGCATCGCGGCCTATGGCTACACCTTC.

The chain carries TRBV4-1 and TRBJ1-2; no firm D call. The ends were cut back, 1 base at V and 4 bases at J, with 10 bases in the middle. Per germline, CDR1 MGHRA and CDR2 YSYEKL. The CDR3 consists of 14 residues. Written as DNA, the CDR3 is TGCGCCAGCAGCCAAGGAACGGGGATCTATGGCTACACCTTC. This translates into CASSQGTGIYGYTF.

This chain links TRBV27 with TRBJ2-1; 7 bases match TRBD2. CDR1 MNHEY and CDR2 SMNVEV come from the germline V gene (reference sequence). CDR3 length: 21 residues. V was pared by 4 bases and J by 0 bases, with 21 bases of the junction left unmatched. The CDR3 DNA follows: TGTGCCAGCAGTTACCTTCCGGGGGGTGTCCAGCCCCGATCCTCCTACAATGAGCAGTTCTTC. Translation gives CASSYLPGGVQPRSSYNEQFF.

J is TRBJ1-1 and V is TRBV6-2 or TRBV6-3; 10 bases align to TRBD1. Germline trimming cut 5 bases from V and 5 bases from J; bases unmatched to any gene: 2. The CDR3 has 13 amino acids. The germline V gene has CDR1 MNHEY and CDR2 SVGEGT. CDR3 amino acids: CASSGQGVTEAFF. As DNA, the CDR3 is TGTGCCAGCAGTGGACAGGGGGTGACTGAAGCTTTCTTT.

Concerning this clone: At the DNA level, this CDR3 is encoded by other sequences in the same sample as well. The chain uses TRBV27 and TRBJ1-2, with a possible D match to TRBD1 (5 bases). CDR1 and CDR2 (germline): MNHEY, SMNVEV (reference sequence). The CDR3 has 13 residues. V was cut by 2 bases and J by 2 bases, with 6 bases left in between. Here the CDR3 reads CASSLRQNYGYTF. CDR3 in DNA: TGTGCCAGCAGTTTACGACAGAACTATGGCTACACCTTC.

This chain links TRBV5-6 with TRBJ2-3, with D tentatively TRBD2 (6 bases). The length of the CDR3 is 19 residues. The germline CDR1 and CDR2 sequences are SGHDT and YYEEEE. V was cut by 3 bases and J by 4 bases, with 27 bases left in between. CDR3 DNA sequence: TGTGCCAGCAGCTCTTCCTCCCCCCGCCTAGCGCCAAGGGCAGATACGCAGTATTTT. Amino acids: CASSSSSPRLAPRADTQYF.

The chain has TRBV4-3 and TRBJ1-2, with D possibly matching TRBD1 (5 bases). This CDR3 contains 14 residues. CDR1 LGHNA and CDR2 YSLEER come from the germline V gene. The V and J ends lost 0 bases and 2 bases respectively, with 7 bases between them. Here the CDR3 reads CASSQEQGNYGYTF. The CDR3 DNA is TGCGCCAGCAGCCAAGAGCAGGGCAACTATGGCTACACCTTC.

There are a few counts of this clone. V and J are TRBV27 and TRBJ1-5; 7 bases are a match to TRBD1. This CDR3 has 13 residues. The V segment lost 11 bases and the J segment 4 bases; nucleotides outside the gene matches: 8. The germline V gene has CDR1 MNHEY and CDR2 SMNVEV (reference sequence). The CDR3 sequence is CALPGTENQPQHF. CDR3 coding DNA: TGTGCCCTCCCCGGGACAGAGAATCAGCCCCAGCATTTT.

There are a few counts of this clone. V and J are TRBV6-2 or TRBV6-3 and TRBJ1-6; 7 positions agree with TRBD1. This CDR3 comprises 14 residues. V gave up 4 bases and J gave up 7 bases; unmatched junction bases: 4. CDR1 and CDR2 from the germline V gene are MNHEY and SVGEGT. The CDR3, as DNA: TGTGCCAGCAGTTGGGACAGACTAAATTCACCCCTCCACTTT. Protein sequence: CASSWDRLNSPLHF.

On this clone itself: The same CDR3 arises from other DNA sequences in this sample as well. V gene TRBV7-3 combines with J gene TRBJ2-1, with D perhaps matching TRBD2 (6 bases). Trimming took 2 bases from V and 3 from J, leaving 11 bases between them. Germline CDR1 reads SGHTA; CDR2 reads FQGTGA. This CDR3 region has 15 residues. The CDR3 sequence is CASSLLGGGYNEQFF. The CDR3 nucleotides read TGTGCCAGCAGCTTATTGGGGGGAGGCTACAATGAGCAGTTCTTC.

This chain uses TRBV29-1 with TRBJ2-1; possibly TRBD1 for D (6 bases). V lost 3 bases and J 3 bases, leaving 9 bases between the germline ends. The CDR3 length is 13 residues. The germline V gene encodes CDR1 SQVTM and CDR2 ANQGSEA. CDR3 DNA sequence: TGCAGCGTTGAGCTAGGGGGCTACAATGAGCAGTTCTTC. Translating gives CSVELGGYNEQFF.

The chain is built from TRBV7-2 and TRBJ2-1; TRBD2 matches at 11 bases. CDR3 length equals 13 residues. The germline V gene encodes CDR1 SGHTA and CDR2 FQGNSA. V was pared by 11 bases and J by 5 bases, with 5 bases of the junction left unmatched. The CDR3 sequence: CACSGRVNNEQFF. CDR3 in DNA: TGTGCCTGTAGCGGGAGGGTAAACAATGAGCAGTTCTTC.

The rearrangement links TRBV10-3 to TRBJ2-5; TRBD2 matches 10 bases. The ends lost 3 bases at V and 14 bases at J; junction bases unmatched: 18. Germline V lookup: CDR1 ENHRY, CDR2 SYGVKD. The CDR3 consists of 16 residues. The chain's CDR3 is CAISEHPEAGGDAEYF. The CDR3 DNA reads as TGTGCCATCAGTGAACACCCGGAAGCGGGAGGGGACGCGGAATACTTC.